This T cell receptor (beta chain) was identified in a study of cytomegalovirus exposure and HLA in healthy donors. Primers for the PCR totalled 60 Vbeta and 13 Jbeta. The method was immunoSEQ multiplex PCR; TCRdb's version includes in-frame clones alone and lacks a portion of them. The sample holds under 200,000 clones; about 80% are singletons and the top ten take under 2%. The table lists this clone with a few counts. Its antigen remains unknown. Study results and caveats: Links to common viral pathogens appeared, in a later analysis, for several of the most significant clusters. Specificity for CMV antigens was confirmed in vitro for a few of the CMV-associated chains.

CDR1 MDHEN and CDR2 SYDVKM come from the germline V gene. CDR3 length: 13 amino acids. V dropped 10 bases and J dropped 0 bases, with 12 bases sitting between them. The sequencing sample was made of PBMCs. This clonotype was sampled from a man in his forties in good health and CMV-seronegative. This chain links TRBV28 with TRBJ1-1; D is uncertain. The CDR3 here is CAIRGPMNTEAFF. Written as DNA, the CDR3 is TGTGCCATCCGCGGCCCCATGAACACTGAAGCTTTCTTT.